This record looks at one T cell receptor (beta chain) sequence and its context. The antigen is not known. The data were taken from a study of OX40 agonist ivuxolimab in advanced cancers. Study information: Patients assigned to dose escalation were diagnosed with hepatocellular carcinoma, melanoma, renal cell or head and neck cancer. Study-wide findings and caveats: Patients who responded partially at 0.1-3.0 mg/kg showed clonal expansion ranking among the lowest.

The CDR3 extends over 13 amino acids. V was pared by 1 base and J by 1 base, with 7 bases between. Germline-derived CDR1 and CDR2 are SQVTM and ANQGSEA. The repertoire was sequenced with immunoSEQ multiplex PCR; TCRdb's copy has only in-frame clones and lacks some. The table has roughly 56,000 clones, about four fifths seen once. The cohort excluded patients with autoimmune disease history or systemic immunosuppression. The starting material was CD4+ or CD8+ T cells sorted from blood, obtained in a trial of the OX40 agonist ivuxolimab. The receptor was derived from an adult with an advanced solid tumor such as melanoma, head and neck, liver or kidney cancer. The V and J genes are TRBV29-1 and TRBJ1-1, with D unclear. As DNA, the CDR3 is TGCAGCGTTGAAGCTGGCGGGAACACTGAAGCTTTCTTT. It codes for CSVEAGGNTEAFF.